This is a list of T cell receptor beta chains from one sample in a study of identical twins. TCRdb fed the 5' RACE reads into MiXCR, producing one record per CDR3 protein. The sample lists about 570,000 distinct CDR3 sequences, 7.5% to 10% occurring once. The same specimen was also included in a second study, on yellow fever vaccine responses in identical twins.

Sequencing input: PBMCs. Receptors originate from a woman in her late teens or twenties in good health. Both conserved end residues are part of each CDR3. The D gene is left open where the match is weak. For some rows the clone size is stated as once, few or many, or as a class when expanded; others skip it.

cdr3_aa: CASSEVIGELFF; cdr3_nt: TGTGCCAGCAGTGAAGTCATCGGGGAGCTGTTTTTT; d_call: -; clone_size: many; v_call: TRBV25-1; cdr3_length: 12; j_call: TRBJ2-2
cdr3_aa: CASSERDSVHEQYF; cdr3_nt: TGTGCCAGTAGTGAAAGGGACAGCGTCCACGAGCAGTACTTC; d_call: TRBD1; clone_size: -; v_call: TRBV19; cdr3_length: 14; j_call: TRBJ2-7
cdr3_aa: CASGGGRGRTDTQYF; cdr3_nt: TGCGCCAGCGGTGGTGGACGGGGGCGCACAGATACGCAGTATTTT; d_call: -; clone_size: -; v_call: TRBV5-1; cdr3_length: 15; j_call: TRBJ2-3
cdr3_aa: CASSSISGGGTDTQYF; cdr3_nt: TGTGCCAGCAGCTCAATTAGCGGGGGGGGCACAGATACGCAGTATTTT; d_call: TRBD2; clone_size: many; v_call: TRBV7-2; cdr3_length: 16; j_call: TRBJ2-3
cdr3_aa: CASSQGQTHYGYTF; cdr3_nt: TGTGCCAGCAGCCAAGGACAGACACACTATGGCTACACCTTC; d_call: -; clone_size: many; v_call: TRBV3-1; cdr3_length: 14; j_call: TRBJ1-2
cdr3_aa: CASSYSHPSTDTQYF; cdr3_nt: TGTGCCAGCAGTTACTCTCACCCGAGCACAGATACGCAGTATTTT; d_call: -; clone_size: few; v_call: TRBV6-5; cdr3_length: 15; j_call: TRBJ2-3
cdr3_aa: CASSSKTGETSGRAYNEQFF; cdr3_nt: TGTGCCAGCAGCTCCAAGACGGGGGAGACTAGCGGGAGGGCCTACAATGAGCAGTTCTTC; d_call: TRBD2; clone_size: -; v_call: TRBV11-1; cdr3_length: 20; j_call: TRBJ2-1
cdr3_aa: CTGTTSTDTQYF; cdr3_nt: TGCACCGGGACCACTAGCACAGATACGCAGTATTTT; d_call: -; clone_size: -; v_call: TRBV20-1; cdr3_length: 12; j_call: TRBJ2-3
cdr3_aa: CASRVTYPYEQYF; cdr3_nt: TGTGCCAGCAGGGTCACTTACCCCTACGAGCAGTACTTC; d_call: -; clone_size: few; v_call: TRBV2; cdr3_length: 13; j_call: TRBJ2-7
cdr3_aa: CASSLASTGSGYTF; cdr3_nt: TGCGCCAGCAGCTTGGCATCGACAGGGTCTGGCTACACCTTC; d_call: TRBD1; clone_size: few; v_call: TRBV5-1; cdr3_length: 14; j_call: TRBJ1-2
cdr3_aa: CASRLAGVDTQYF; cdr3_nt: TGTGCCAGCAGACTAGCGGGGGTAGATACGCAGTATTTT; d_call: TRBD2; clone_size: -; v_call: TRBV7-2; cdr3_length: 13; j_call: TRBJ2-3
cdr3_aa: CSASRGLVGEQYF; cdr3_nt: TGCAGTGCTAGCAGGGGGCTGGTTGGGGAGCAGTACTTC; d_call: TRBD1; clone_size: many; v_call: TRBV20-1; cdr3_length: 13; j_call: TRBJ2-7
cdr3_aa: CASSESPNEQFF; cdr3_nt: TGTGCCAGCAGTGAATCCCCCAATGAGCAGTTCTTC; d_call: -; clone_size: -; v_call: TRBV25-1; cdr3_length: 12; j_call: TRBJ2-1
cdr3_aa: CASSHPPGQGSNEQFF; cdr3_nt: TGTGCCAGCAGCCATCCTCCGGGACAGGGATCCAATGAGCAGTTCTTC; d_call: TRBD1; clone_size: few; v_call: TRBV4-2; cdr3_length: 16; j_call: TRBJ2-1
cdr3_aa: CASSQEFPQASGINNEQFF; cdr3_nt: TGCGCCAGCAGCCAAGAGTTTCCCCAGGCTAGCGGGATTAACAATGAGCAGTTCTTC; d_call: TRBD2; clone_size: few; v_call: TRBV4-3; cdr3_length: 19; j_call: TRBJ2-1
cdr3_aa: CASSEARVSGGPDTQYF; cdr3_nt: TGTGCCAGCAGTGAAGCGCGTGTTAGCGGGGGACCCGATACGCAGTATTTT; d_call: TRBD2; clone_size: few; v_call: TRBV6-1; cdr3_length: 17; j_call: TRBJ2-3
cdr3_aa: CASNPSLGGGTEAFF; cdr3_nt: TGTGCCAGCAACCCTTCTTTGGGGGGTGGCACTGAAGCTTTCTTT; d_call: -; clone_size: many; v_call: TRBV14; cdr3_length: 15; j_call: TRBJ1-1
cdr3_aa: CASSSGLGDKYTQYF; cdr3_nt: TGTGCCAGCAGCTCAGGACTAGGAGATAAATATACGCAGTATTTT; d_call: TRBD2; clone_size: few; v_call: TRBV7-9; cdr3_length: 15; j_call: TRBJ2-3
cdr3_aa: CSVDKRADSTDTQYF; cdr3_nt: TGCAGCGTTGATAAGAGGGCCGACAGCACAGATACGCAGTATTTT; d_call: -; clone_size: many; v_call: TRBV29-1; cdr3_length: 15; j_call: TRBJ2-3
cdr3_aa: CASSPRLLAGDSSNEQFF; cdr3_nt: TGTGCCAGCAGCCCACGACTATTAGCGGGAGACTCAAGCAATGAGCAGTTCTTC; d_call: TRBD2; clone_size: many; v_call: TRBV11-1; cdr3_length: 18; j_call: TRBJ2-1
cdr3_aa: CASSSGLAGGTNYEQYF; cdr3_nt: TGCGCCAGCAGCTCCGGACTAGCGGGGGGGACGAACTACGAGCAGTACTTC; d_call: TRBD2; clone_size: many; v_call: TRBV5-1; cdr3_length: 17; j_call: TRBJ2-7
cdr3_aa: CATSRDLVAGGSTDTQYF; cdr3_nt: TGTGCCACCAGCAGAGATCTGGTAGCGGGAGGGTCGACAGATACGCAGTATTTT; d_call: TRBD2; clone_size: many; v_call: TRBV15; cdr3_length: 18; j_call: TRBJ2-3
cdr3_aa: CATSARAVSYNEQFF; cdr3_nt: TGTGCCACCAGCGCAAGGGCCGTATCCTACAATGAGCAGTTCTTC; d_call: -; clone_size: -; v_call: TRBV15; cdr3_length: 15; j_call: TRBJ2-1
cdr3_aa: CASSQAGPQGAGETQYF; cdr3_nt: TGTGCCAGCAGCCAAGCCGGACCGCAGGGGGCTGGAGAGACCCAGTACTTC; d_call: TRBD1; clone_size: few; v_call: TRBV4-2; cdr3_length: 17; j_call: TRBJ2-5
cdr3_aa: CASSLYRAVYTEAFF; cdr3_nt: TGTGCCAGCAGCTTATACAGGGCGGTGTATACTGAAGCTTTCTTT; d_call: -; clone_size: many; v_call: TRBV7-2; cdr3_length: 15; j_call: TRBJ1-1
cdr3_aa: CASSPERTARSQYF; cdr3_nt: TGCGCCAGCAGCCCGGAACGGACGGCTAGATCGCAGTATTTT; d_call: -; clone_size: -; v_call: TRBV4-3; cdr3_length: 14; j_call: TRBJ2-3
cdr3_aa: CSVLAGGLEETQYF; cdr3_nt: TGCAGCGTTTTAGCGGGAGGGTTGGAAGAGACCCAGTACTTC; d_call: TRBD2; clone_size: many; v_call: TRBV29-1; cdr3_length: 14; j_call: TRBJ2-5
cdr3_aa: CSVEARVETQYF; cdr3_nt: TGCAGCGTTGAAGCGCGGGTGGAGACCCAGTACTTC; d_call: -; clone_size: many; v_call: TRBV29-1; cdr3_length: 12; j_call: TRBJ2-5
cdr3_aa: CASSYRTSSYEQYF; cdr3_nt: TGTGCCAGCAGTTACCGGACTAGTTCCTACGAGCAGTACTTC; d_call: TRBD2; clone_size: many; v_call: TRBV6-5; cdr3_length: 14; j_call: TRBJ2-7
cdr3_aa: CASSHTGTGGPVAGEQYF; cdr3_nt: TGTGCCAGCAGCCACACCGGGACAGGGGGTCCAGTCGCCGGCGAGCAGTACTTC; d_call: TRBD1; clone_size: -; v_call: TRBV6-1; cdr3_length: 18; j_call: TRBJ2-7
cdr3_aa: CATSELAGGDTGELFF; cdr3_nt: TGTGCCACCAGTGAACTAGCGGGAGGGGACACCGGGGAGCTGTTTTTT; d_call: TRBD2; clone_size: few; v_call: TRBV24-1; cdr3_length: 16; j_call: TRBJ2-2
cdr3_aa: CASSQVNSPYEQYF; cdr3_nt: TGTGCCAGCAGTCAAGTTAACAGTCCCTACGAGCAGTACTTC; d_call: -; clone_size: few; v_call: TRBV6-2/TRBV6-3; cdr3_length: 14; j_call: TRBJ2-7
cdr3_aa: CASSQFTVYGYTF; cdr3_nt: TGTGCCAGCAGCCAGTTTACCGTTTATGGCTACACCTTC; d_call: -; clone_size: -; v_call: TRBV14; cdr3_length: 13; j_call: TRBJ1-2
cdr3_aa: CASSPWDGSSYEQYF; cdr3_nt: TGTGCCAGCAGCCCGTGGGACGGAAGCTCCTACGAGCAGTACTTC; d_call: -; clone_size: many; v_call: TRBV7-2; cdr3_length: 15; j_call: TRBJ2-7
cdr3_aa: CASSLPSPGLAGSKNIQYF; cdr3_nt: TGTGCCAGCAGTTTGCCATCACCGGGACTAGCGGGGAGCAAAAACATTCAGTACTTC; d_call: TRBD2; clone_size: many; v_call: TRBV28; cdr3_length: 19; j_call: TRBJ2-4